This is a list of T cell receptor beta chains from one sample in a study of T cells after yellow fever vaccination. Via MiXCR, TCRdb re-called the 5' RACE reads, giving one row per CDR3 protein. The table has 300,000 to 400,000 distinct CDR3 sequences, roughly 9.4% seen once. The sequenced sample was PBMCs, obtained on the day of the first yellow fever vaccination. These receptors came from a man younger than 35 who received the YFV17D yellow fever vaccine. The CDR3 runs from the conserved cysteine through the conserved F or W. Each record gives: CDR3 protein, CDR3 DNA, clone size, CDR3 length, V gene, J gene, D gene. D genes are given only for firm matches. Clone size appears in some rows only: once, few, many, or a class for an expanded clone.

CDR3: CATRRVSNQPQHF
DNA: TGTGCCACTCGACGTGTTAGCAATCAGCCCCAGCATTTT
size: NA
length: 13
V: TRBV2
J: TRBJ1-5
D: NA

CDR3: CASSLGAGEQFF
DNA: TGCGCCAGCAGCTTGGGTGCGGGTGAGCAGTTCTTC
size: many
length: 12
V: TRBV5-1
J: TRBJ2-1
D: NA

CDR3: CASSDRDRGHGGYTF
DNA: TGTGCCAGCAGCGACCGGGACAGGGGGCATGGTGGCTACACCTTC
size: few
length: 15
V: TRBV12-3/TRBV12-4
J: TRBJ1-2
D: TRBD1

CDR3: CASMPAGGHTQYF
DNA: TGTGCCAGTATGCCAGCGGGGGGGCACACGCAGTATTTT
size: few
length: 13
V: TRBV19
J: TRBJ2-3
D: TRBD2

CDR3: CASSAGVANTEAFF
DNA: TGTGCCAGCAGTGCAGGGGTGGCGAACACTGAAGCTTTCTTT
size: few
length: 14
V: TRBV12-3/TRBV12-4
J: TRBJ1-1
D: NA

CDR3: CATSDAGTYQPQHF
DNA: TGTGCCACCAGTGACGCGGGGACGTATCAGCCCCAGCATTTT
size: NA
length: 14
V: TRBV24-1
J: TRBJ1-5
D: NA

CDR3: CASNRQGETGELFF
DNA: TGTGCCAGCAACCGACAGGGGGAAACCGGGGAGCTGTTTTTT
size: few
length: 14
V: TRBV27
J: TRBJ2-2
D: TRBD1

CDR3: CASSRPGTGPAEAFF
DNA: TGTGCCAGCAGCCGTCCCGGGACAGGGCCCGCTGAAGCTTTCTTT
size: many
length: 15
V: TRBV7-9
J: TRBJ1-1
D: TRBD1

CDR3: CASGTGSGANVLTF
DNA: TGTGCCAGCGGGACAGGGTCCGGGGCCAACGTCCTGACTTTC
size: few
length: 14
V: TRBV9
J: TRBJ2-6
D: TRBD1

CDR3: CSGGRETQYF
DNA: TGCAGCGGCGGACGGGAGACCCAGTACTTC
size: few
length: 10
V: TRBV29-1
J: TRBJ2-5
D: NA

CDR3: CASSPVADSGANVLTF
DNA: TGTGCCAGCAGCCCAGTCGCGGATTCTGGGGCCAACGTCCTGACTTTC
size: NA
length: 16
V: TRBV11-2
J: TRBJ2-6
D: NA

CDR3: CATSDNGHPGNQETQYF
DNA: TGTGCCACCAGTGATAATGGCCACCCCGGGAACCAAGAGACCCAGTACTTC
size: NA
length: 17
V: TRBV24-1
J: TRBJ2-5
D: NA

CDR3: CASTQTGLLLTEAFF
DNA: TGTGCCAGCACACAAACGGGACTTCTCTTAACTGAAGCTTTCTTT
size: few
length: 15
V: TRBV6-2/TRBV6-3
J: TRBJ1-1
D: NA

CDR3: CASSYTSGGVSYNEQFF
DNA: TGTGCCAGCAGCTATACTAGCGGGGGGGTCTCCTACAATGAGCAGTTCTTC
size: NA
length: 17
V: TRBV5-6
J: TRBJ2-1
D: TRBD2

CDR3: CASLPIRGPYSNQPQHF
DNA: TGTGCCAGCCTTCCAATACGGGGGCCCTATAGCAATCAGCCCCAGCATTTT
size: NA
length: 17
V: TRBV28
J: TRBJ1-5
D: NA

CDR3: CASSVGQESYGYTF
DNA: TGTGCCAGCAGCGTAGGACAGGAGTCCTATGGCTACACCTTC
size: few
length: 14
V: TRBV11-2
J: TRBJ1-2
D: TRBD1

CDR3: CASRPGPGPYEQYF
DNA: TGTGCCAGTAGACCGGGTCCTGGGCCCTACGAGCAGTACTTC
size: few
length: 14
V: TRBV19
J: TRBJ2-7
D: NA

CDR3: CASSDPLTGGKQFF
DNA: TGTGCCAGCAGTGACCCCCTGACAGGGGGCAAGCAGTTCTTC
size: NA
length: 14
V: TRBV6-4
J: TRBJ2-1
D: TRBD1

CDR3: CASSEGRDSPLHF
DNA: TGCGCCAGCAGTGAAGGCAGGGATTCACCCCTCCACTTT
size: once
length: 13
V: TRBV10-2
J: TRBJ1-6
D: NA

CDR3: CASSFQPGRGETQYF
DNA: TGCGCCAGCAGCTTCCAACCAGGGCGGGGAGAGACCCAGTACTTC
size: few
length: 15
V: TRBV5-1
J: TRBJ2-5
D: NA

CDR3: CASSFASLTLFNEQFF
DNA: TGTGCCAGCAGCTTCGCCTCGCTAACCCTCTTCAATGAGCAGTTCTTC
size: NA
length: 16
V: TRBV9
J: TRBJ2-1
D: NA

CDR3: CSASTSTDTQYF
DNA: TGCAGTGCTAGCACTAGCACAGATACGCAGTATTTT
size: NA
length: 12
V: TRBV20-1
J: TRBJ2-3
D: NA

CDR3: CASSLGLGRTGIEQFF
DNA: TGTGCCAGCAGTTTGGGCTTGGGCCGGACCGGAATTGAGCAGTTCTTC
size: few
length: 16
V: TRBV28
J: TRBJ2-1
D: NA

CDR3: CASRTSSGFYNEQFF
DNA: TGTGCCAGCCGCACCTCCTCAGGGTTCTACAATGAGCAGTTCTTC
size: few
length: 15
V: TRBV11-2
J: TRBJ2-1
D: NA

CDR3: CSVERGTRQETQYF
DNA: TGCAGCGTTGAAAGGGGGACCCGCCAAGAGACCCAGTACTTC
size: NA
length: 14
V: TRBV29-1
J: TRBJ2-5
D: NA

CDR3: CASSFAMGAETQYF
DNA: TGTGCCAGCAGCTTCGCGATGGGGGCAGAGACCCAGTACTTC
size: NA
length: 14
V: TRBV11-1
J: TRBJ2-5
D: NA

CDR3: CASSPSSGGTADTQYF
DNA: TGTGCCAGCTCCCCGTCTAGCGGGGGGACTGCAGATACGCAGTATTTT
size: NA
length: 16
V: TRBV18
J: TRBJ2-3
D: TRBD2

CDR3: CASSLRPGQGVESGNTIYF
DNA: TGTGCCAGCAGCCTGAGGCCGGGACAGGGAGTCGAGTCTGGAAACACCATATATTTT
size: NA
length: 19
V: TRBV4-2
J: TRBJ1-3
D: TRBD1

CDR3: CSARRQGAGDTQYF
DNA: TGCAGTGCTAGGAGACAGGGGGCTGGGGATACGCAGTATTTT
size: NA
length: 14
V: TRBV20-1
J: TRBJ2-3
D: TRBD1

CDR3: CASSPKGGTEAFF
DNA: TGTGCCAGCAGCCCGAAGGGAGGCACTGAAGCTTTCTTT
size: few
length: 13
V: TRBV28
J: TRBJ1-1
D: NA

CDR3: CSAPGASGAHNEQFF
DNA: TGCAGTGCTCCCGGGGCCAGCGGGGCGCACAATGAGCAGTTCTTC
size: NA
length: 15
V: TRBV20-1
J: TRBJ2-1
D: TRBD2

CDR3: CRRGRQKIQYGYTF
DNA: TGCAGGCGGGGCAGACAAAAAATTCAATATGGCTACACCTTC
size: many
length: 14
V: TRBV20-1
J: TRBJ1-2
D: NA

CDR3: CASSFLMGSPFQETQYF
DNA: TGTGCCAGCAGCTTTTTGATGGGGTCCCCCTTTCAAGAGACCCAGTACTTC
size: few
length: 17
V: TRBV7-9
J: TRBJ2-5
D: NA

CDR3: CASSLSGDRLYGYTF
DNA: TGTGCCAGCAGCTTATCTGGGGACAGGCTCTATGGCTACACCTTC
size: many
length: 15
V: TRBV11-2
J: TRBJ1-2
D: TRBD1

CDR3: CASSNDRQGFYEQYF
DNA: TGTGCCAGCAGTAATGATAGGCAGGGTTTCTACGAGCAGTACTTC
size: many
length: 15
V: TRBV12-3/TRBV12-4
J: TRBJ2-7
D: NA

CDR3: CASRQNVGPVWETQYF
DNA: NA
size: few
length: 16
V: TRBV6-2/TRBV6-3
J: TRBJ2-5
D: NA

CDR3: CASSVGGGPPGELFF
DNA: TGTGCCAGCAGCGTAGGAGGCGGCCCCCCGGGGGAGCTGTTTTTT
size: few
length: 15
V: TRBV9
J: TRBJ2-2
D: NA

CDR3: CASRLAGGRYEQFF
DNA: TGTGCCAGCAGACTAGCGGGGGGTAGGTATGAGCAGTTCTTC
size: few
length: 14
V: TRBV28
J: TRBJ2-1
D: TRBD2

CDR3: CASSDLGTGSYEQYF
DNA: TGTGCCAGCAGTGACTTAGGGACAGGTTCCTACGAGCAGTACTTC
size: few
length: 15
V: TRBV2
J: TRBJ2-7
D: TRBD1

CDR3: CASSQESRPRQGGFPDTQYF
DNA: TGCGCCAGCAGCCAAGAAAGTCGCCCAAGACAGGGGGGGTTCCCAGATACGCAGTATTTT
size: few
length: 20
V: TRBV4-1
J: TRBJ2-3
D: TRBD1

CDR3: CASNQGLGTDFFEQYF
DNA: TGCGCCAGCAACCAGGGGTTGGGGACAGACTTCTTCGAGCAGTACTTC
size: once
length: 16
V: TRBV4-1
J: TRBJ2-7
D: TRBD1

CDR3: CASSFSVTRSGTQYF
DNA: TGTGCCAGCAGTTTTAGTGTGACTCGGTCCGGGACCCAGTACTTC
size: few
length: 15
V: TRBV12-3/TRBV12-4
J: TRBJ2-5
D: NA

CDR3: CSVGQGEAFF
DNA: TGCAGCGTGGGACAGGGTGAAGCTTTCTTT
size: many
length: 10
V: TRBV29-1
J: TRBJ1-1
D: TRBD1

CDR3: CSVGLTGENTEAFF
DNA: TGCAGCGTCGGGTTGACAGGGGAGAACACTGAAGCTTTCTTT
size: few
length: 14
V: TRBV29-1
J: TRBJ1-1
D: TRBD1

CDR3: CASSSWAGPRNEQFF
DNA: TGTGCCAGCAGCTCGTGGGCAGGGCCTCGGAATGAGCAGTTCTTC
size: few
length: 15
V: TRBV5-5
J: TRBJ2-1
D: NA

CDR3: CASSLTGGGAYNEQFF
DNA: TGTGCCAGCAGCTTAACTGGCGGGGGGGCCTACAATGAGCAGTTCTTC
size: few
length: 16
V: TRBV7-3
J: TRBJ2-1
D: TRBD2

CDR3: CAWSAYNEQFF
DNA: TGTGCCTGGAGTGCCTACAATGAGCAGTTCTTC
size: many
length: 11
V: TRBV30
J: TRBJ2-1
D: NA

CDR3: CAWSPRGLLNQPQHF
DNA: TGTGCCTGGAGTCCCCGCGGTCTCTTAAATCAGCCCCAGCATTTT
size: NA
length: 15
V: TRBV30
J: TRBJ1-5
D: NA

CDR3: CASRGPGAHYTF
DNA: TGTGCCAGCAGGGGACCGGGGGCACACTACACCTTC
size: NA
length: 12
V: TRBV12-3/TRBV12-4
J: TRBJ1-2
D: NA

CDR3: CASSVEGWGYNEQFF
DNA: TGTGCCAGCAGCGTAGAGGGTTGGGGTTACAATGAGCAGTTCTTC
size: NA
length: 15
V: TRBV9
J: TRBJ2-1
D: NA

CDR3: CASSLESLPLHF
DNA: TGTGCCAGCAGTTTAGAGTCCTTACCCCTCCACTTT
size: NA
length: 12
V: TRBV12-3/TRBV12-4
J: TRBJ1-6
D: NA

CDR3: CASSAYGPNTDTQYF
DNA: TGTGCCAGCAGCGCCTATGGGCCAAACACAGATACGCAGTATTTT
size: NA
length: 15
V: TRBV9
J: TRBJ2-3
D: NA

CDR3: CASSELANTEAFF
DNA: TGTGCCAGCAGTGAATTGGCGAACACTGAAGCTTTCTTT
size: few
length: 13
V: TRBV2
J: TRBJ1-1
D: NA

CDR3: CSASTTGSSYNSPLHF
DNA: TGCAGTGCTAGTACGACAGGGAGCTCCTATAATTCACCCCTCCACTTT
size: NA
length: 16
V: TRBV20-1
J: TRBJ1-6
D: TRBD1